A selection of T cell receptor beta chains follows, all from one sample in a study of cytomegalovirus exposure and HLA in healthy donors. TCRdb keeps only in-frame clones here, not all; method: immunoSEQ multiplex PCR. Its table lists 80,000 or so clones. Sequencing input: PBMCs. The receptor source for this set is a man between 45 and 60 years old in good health and CMV-seropositive. Each CDR3 is given with its conserved first and last residue. D genes are given only for firm matches.

cdr3_aa | cdr3_nt | j_call | d_call | v_call
CASSVGGAGGQETQYF | TGTGCCAGCAGCGTAGGCGGAGCGGGGGGCCAAGAGACCCAGTACTTC | TRBJ2-5 | TRBD2 | TRBV9
CASSDAGTDYGYTF | TGTGCCAGCAGCGACGCGGGGACGGACTATGGCTACACCTTC | TRBJ1-2 | . | TRBV2
CASSQSLTGDGYTF | TGTGCCAGCAGCCAAAGCTTGACAGGGGATGGCTACACCTTC | TRBJ1-2 | TRBD1 | TRBV4-2
CASSSGGLEAFF | TGTGCCAGCAGTTCAGGGGGGCTGGAGGCTTTCTTT | TRBJ1-1 | TRBD1 | TRBV6-5
CASSPRQGGQPQHF | TGTGCCAGCTCACCCAGGCAGGGGGGTCAGCCCCAGCATTTT | TRBJ1-5 | TRBD1 | TRBV18
CAWSGDRGETQYF | TGTGCCTGGAGTGGGGACAGGGGGGAGACCCAGTACTTC | TRBJ2-5 | TRBD1 | TRBV30
CASSLSVSYEQYF | TGTGCCAGCAGTTTATCGGTCAGCTACGAGCAGTACTTC | TRBJ2-7 | . | TRBV27
CASRAGGRNNEQFF | TGCGCCAGCAGAGCGGGAGGGAGGAACAATGAGCAGTTCTTC | TRBJ2-1 | TRBD2 | TRBV5-1
CASSALQGSATDTQYF | TGTGCCAGCAGTGCCCTTCAGGGGTCCGCCACAGATACGCAGTATTTT | TRBJ2-3 | . | TRBV2
CASSLEAGHRPNYGYTF | TGTGCCAGCAGCTTAGAGGCAGGGCACCGTCCTAACTATGGCTACACCTTC | TRBJ1-2 | . | TRBV7-9
CASSSPAGQETQYF | TGTGCCAGTAGTTCCCCAGCGGGCCAAGAGACCCAGTACTTC | TRBJ2-5 | . | TRBV19
CASSPTRDTFNYGYTF | TGTGCCAGCAGTCCCACCCGGGACACCTTTAACTATGGCTACACCTTC | TRBJ1-2 | . | TRBV28
CASSESDERVETQYF | TGTGCCAGCAGTGAATCGGACGAGCGGGTGGAGACCCAGTACTTC | TRBJ2-5 | . | TRBV6-1
CASSLRGHNEQFF | TGTGCCAGCAGCTTAAGGGGCCACAATGAGCAGTTCTTC | TRBJ2-1 | . | TRBV7-3
CASSQDRRSDGYTF | TGCGCCAGCAGCCAAGATCGCCGGTCGGATGGCTACACCTTC | TRBJ1-2 | . | TRBV4-1
CASSPQQGVNTEAFF | TGTGCCAGCAGTCCCCAACAGGGGGTGAACACTGAAGCTTTCTTT | TRBJ1-1 | TRBD1 | TRBV6-1
CASSPGDSPLHF | TGTGCCAGCAGCCCCGGGGATTCACCCCTCCACTTT | TRBJ1-6 | . | TRBV7-9
CAWSRDTENTEAFF | TGTGCCTGGAGTAGGGACACTGAGAACACTGAAGCTTTCTTT | TRBJ1-1 | . | TRBV30
CASRLISQGHNEQFF | TGCGCCAGCAGGTTAATCAGCCAGGGTCACAATGAGCAGTTCTTC | TRBJ2-1 | . | TRBV5-1